The 3 T cell receptor beta chains in this list originate from one sample, sequenced in a study of blood T cell repertoires in COVID-19. Clones were read by immunoSEQ multiplex PCR, and TCRdb kept only the in-frame ones, dropping some. The data hold 65,000 to 85,000 clones, with roughly 78% observed a single time. The sequenced material came from peripheral blood. The receptors were sampled from a woman of 80 years or more with active or convalescent COVID-19.

The chain employs TRBV19 and TRBJ1-6; the D is unclear. The CDR3 length is 15 residues. Trimming cost V 8 bases and J 1 base, with 12 bases left between them. Germline loops: CDR1 LNHDA, CDR2 SQIVND (reference sequence). The CDR3 loop is CASSGLRSYNSPLHF. The CDR3 coding sequence is TGTGCCAGTTCTGGACTTAGGTCCTATAATTCACCCCTCCACTTT.

The chain joins TRBV28 to TRBJ2-5; TRBD2 might be the D (6 bases). CDR1 is MDHEN, CDR2 SYDVKM, per germline. The CDR3 runs to 16 residues. The germline V and J ends were trimmed by 5 bases and 2 bases, with 18 bases remaining between them. This CDR3 reads CASSPTRVAEQETQYF. The CDR3 DNA is TGTGCCAGCAGTCCTACCCGGGTAGCGGAGCAAGAGACCCAGTACTTC.

The chain carries TRBV28 and TRBJ2-1; D is ambiguous. Germline V lookup: CDR1 MDHEN, CDR2 SYDVKM. Trimming removed 5 bases from V and 8 bases from J, with 10 bases in between. This CDR3 is built from 12 residues. In DNA form, the CDR3 reads TGTGCCAGCAGTCTCCTTTGGCATGAGCAGTTCTTC. It specifies CASSLLWHEQFF.